The 3 T cell receptor beta chains below all came from one sample that was sequenced in a study of blood T cell repertoires in COVID-19. Measured with immunoSEQ multiplex PCR; TCRdb has only the in-frame clones, and not every one. Of 180,000 or so clones in the sample, 75% to 90% were seen once. The specimen sequenced was PBMCs or T cells enriched from blood (not recorded which). The receptors were sampled from a middle-aged man who had recovered from COVID-19.

The rearrangement links TRBV2 to TRBJ1-3, with D uncertain. The CDR3 is 10 amino acids. Germline V gene data show CDR1 as SNHLY and CDR2 as FYNNEI. V lost 8 bases, J lost 8 bases, and 7 bases lay in between. CDR3 loop: CASELDTIYF. DNA of the CDR3: TGTGCCAGCGAGTTGGACACCATATATTTT. Using reference TRBV2 and TRBJ1-3 for the parts outside the CDR3, the full variable domain is EPEVTQTPSHQVTQMGQEVILRCVPISNHLYFYWYRQILGQKVEFLVSFYNNEISEKSEIFDDQFSVERPDGSNFTLKIRSTKLEDSAMYFCASELDTIYFGEGSWLTVV.

The rearrangement links TRBV5-1 to TRBJ1-4; D not certain. CDR3 length: 14 residues. Germline CDR1 SGHRS, CDR2 YFSETQ. Trimming left V 0 bases short and J 4 bases short, with 7 bases between. DNA for the CDR3: TGCGCCAGCAGCTTGGGGCGGCTTAATGAAAAACTGTTTTTT. Translation gives CASSLGRLNEKLFF.

The rearrangement joins TRBV18 to TRBJ2-1; TRBD2 agrees at 15 bases. This CDR3 spans 18 amino acids. CDR1 and CDR2 (germline): KGHSH, LQKENI. The junction had 8 bases not matched to a gene; V was cut back by 2 bases and J by 6 bases. CDR3 region: CASSPWTSGRVRRNEQFF. In DNA, the CDR3 is TGTGCCAGCTCACCATGGACTAGCGGGAGGGTTCGACGCAATGAGCAGTTCTTC.